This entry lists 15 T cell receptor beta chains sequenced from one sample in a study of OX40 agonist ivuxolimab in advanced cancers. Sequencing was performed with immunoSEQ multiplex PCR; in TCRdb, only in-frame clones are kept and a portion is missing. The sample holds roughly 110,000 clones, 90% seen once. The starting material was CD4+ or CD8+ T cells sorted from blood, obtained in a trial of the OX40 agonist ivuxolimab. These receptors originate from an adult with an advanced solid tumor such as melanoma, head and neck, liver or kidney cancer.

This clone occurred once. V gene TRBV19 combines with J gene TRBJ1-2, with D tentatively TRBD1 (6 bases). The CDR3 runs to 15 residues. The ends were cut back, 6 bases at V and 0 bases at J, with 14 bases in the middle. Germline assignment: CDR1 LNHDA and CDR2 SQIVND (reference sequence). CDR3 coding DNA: TGTGCCAGTAGACCGTACAGGGTCCCTAACTATGGCTACACCTTC. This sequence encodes CASRPYRVPNYGYTF.

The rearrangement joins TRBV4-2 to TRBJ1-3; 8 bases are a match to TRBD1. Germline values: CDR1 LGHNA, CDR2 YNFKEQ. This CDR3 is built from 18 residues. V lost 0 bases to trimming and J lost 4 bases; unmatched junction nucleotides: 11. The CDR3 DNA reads TGTGCCAGCAGCCAAGATATGGGGGGACAGGCACGGGGAAACACCATATATTTT. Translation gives CASSQDMGGQARGNTIYF.

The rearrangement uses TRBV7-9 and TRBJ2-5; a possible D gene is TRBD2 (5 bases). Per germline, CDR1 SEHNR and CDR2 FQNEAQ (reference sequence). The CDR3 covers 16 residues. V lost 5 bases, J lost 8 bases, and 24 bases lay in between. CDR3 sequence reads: CASSPSEGIPWVTQYF. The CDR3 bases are TGTGCCAGCAGCCCGAGCGAGGGAATCCCATGGGTCACCCAGTACTTC.

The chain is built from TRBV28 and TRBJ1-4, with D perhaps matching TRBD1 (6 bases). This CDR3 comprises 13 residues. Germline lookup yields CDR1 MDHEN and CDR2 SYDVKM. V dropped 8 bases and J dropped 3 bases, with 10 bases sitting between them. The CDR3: CASLGAANEKLFF. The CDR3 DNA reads TGTGCCAGCCTGGGGGCAGCTAATGAAAAACTGTTTTTT.

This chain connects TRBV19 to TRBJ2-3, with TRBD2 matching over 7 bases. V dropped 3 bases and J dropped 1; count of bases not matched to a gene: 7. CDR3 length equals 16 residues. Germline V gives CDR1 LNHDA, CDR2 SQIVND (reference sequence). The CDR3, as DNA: TGTGCCAGTAGTATCTCAAGGCTAGCGGGCACAGATACGCAGTATTTT. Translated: CASSISRLAGTDTQYF.

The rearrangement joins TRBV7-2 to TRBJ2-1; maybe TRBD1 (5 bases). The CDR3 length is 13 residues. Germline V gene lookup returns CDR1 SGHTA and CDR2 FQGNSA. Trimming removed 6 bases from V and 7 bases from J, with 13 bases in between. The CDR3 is CASSYGANNEQFF. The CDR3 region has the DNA TGTGCCAGCAGTTATGGGGCGAATAATGAGCAGTTCTTC.

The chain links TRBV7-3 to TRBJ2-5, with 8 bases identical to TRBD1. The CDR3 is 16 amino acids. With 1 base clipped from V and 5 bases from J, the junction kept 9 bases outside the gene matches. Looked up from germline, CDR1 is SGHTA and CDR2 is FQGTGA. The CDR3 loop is CASSLKGGQGRETQYF. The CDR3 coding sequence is TGTGCCAGCAGCTTAAAAGGTGGACAGGGAAGGGAGACCCAGTACTTC.

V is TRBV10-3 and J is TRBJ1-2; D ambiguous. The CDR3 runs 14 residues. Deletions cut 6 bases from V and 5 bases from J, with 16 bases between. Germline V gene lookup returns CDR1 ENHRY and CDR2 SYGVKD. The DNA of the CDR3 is TGTGCCATCAGGGAGGGCCCTTCTGGGTATGGCTACACCTTC. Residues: CAIREGPSGYGYTF.

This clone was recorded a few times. In DNA form, the CDR3 reads TGCAGTGCTCGAACCCTGGGGCCCCAGCATTTT. Translating gives CSARTLGPQHF. The V gene is TRBV20-1, the J gene TRBJ1-5; D not resolved. Deletions cut 5 bases from V and 9 bases from J, with 11 bases between. The germline V gene encodes CDR1 DFQATT and CDR2 SNEGSKA (reference sequence). The CDR3 has 11 residues.

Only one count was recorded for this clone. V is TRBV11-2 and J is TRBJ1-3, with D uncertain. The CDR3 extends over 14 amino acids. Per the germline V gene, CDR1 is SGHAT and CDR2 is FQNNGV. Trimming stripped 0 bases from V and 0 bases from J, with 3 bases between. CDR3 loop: CASSLDISGNTIYF. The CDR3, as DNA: TGTGCCAGCAGCTTAGACATCTCTGGAAACACCATATATTTT.

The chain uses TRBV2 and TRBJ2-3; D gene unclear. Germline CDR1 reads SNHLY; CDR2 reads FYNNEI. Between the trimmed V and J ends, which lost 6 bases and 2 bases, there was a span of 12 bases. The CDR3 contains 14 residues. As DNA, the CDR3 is TGTGCCAGCAGGGGTGGCCGAATCACAGATACGCAGTATTTT. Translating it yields CASRGGRITDTQYF.

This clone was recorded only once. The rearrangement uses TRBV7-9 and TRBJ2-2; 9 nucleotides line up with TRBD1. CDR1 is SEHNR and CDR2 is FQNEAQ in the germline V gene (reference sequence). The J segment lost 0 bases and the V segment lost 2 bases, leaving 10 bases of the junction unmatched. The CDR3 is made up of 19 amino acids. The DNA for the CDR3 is TGTGCCAGCAGCTTAAGGGACAGGGACCCCCTGGCGAACACCGGGGAGCTGTTTTTT. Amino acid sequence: CASSLRDRDPLANTGELFF.

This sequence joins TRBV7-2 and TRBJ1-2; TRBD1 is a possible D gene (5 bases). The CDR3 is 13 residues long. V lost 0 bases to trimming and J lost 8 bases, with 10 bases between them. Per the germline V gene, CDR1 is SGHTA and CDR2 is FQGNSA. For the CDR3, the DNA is TGTGCCAGCAGCTTAGCGCAGGGAGTGGGCTACACCTTC. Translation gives CASSLAQGVGYTF.

The CDR3 sequence: CAWTVTKNTEAFF. The CDR3, as DNA: TGTGCCTGGACGGTCACAAAGAACACTGAAGCTTTCTTT. The chain recombines TRBV30 with TRBJ1-1; D is unresolved. Germline V gene sequence: CDR1 GTSNPN, CDR2 SVGIG (reference sequence). The V end was cut by 4 bases, the J end by 1 base, with 10 bases between. The length of the CDR3 is 13 residues.

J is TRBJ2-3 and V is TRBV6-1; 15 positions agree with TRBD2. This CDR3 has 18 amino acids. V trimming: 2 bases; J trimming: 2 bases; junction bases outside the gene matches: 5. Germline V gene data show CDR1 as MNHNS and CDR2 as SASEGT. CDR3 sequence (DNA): TGTGCCAGCAGTGAATATTGGACTAGCGGGGGGGCCACAGATACGCAGTATTTT. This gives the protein CASSEYWTSGGATDTQYF.